This is a list of T cell receptor beta chains from one sample in a study of shared T cell receptors in the human thymus. Sequenced by immunoSEQ multiplex PCR; TCRdb stores in-frame clones only, minus some. The top ten hold under 0.012% of the sample, which has 550,000 to 800,000 clones, approximately 85% seen once. This same sample was also part of a study on human thymus T cells.

The sequenced sample was thymocytes. The origin of the receptors is a girl less than two years old with a congenital heart defect. CDR3s include the opening cysteine and the closing phenylalanine or tryptophan. D genes are given only for firm matches. The listing skips clone size in some rows; elsewhere it reads once, few, many or a size class.

cdr3_aa | cdr3_nt | v_call | cdr3_length | d_call | clone_size | j_call
CASTSHTDTQYF | TGTGCCAGCACGAGCCACACAGATACGCAGTATTTT | TRBV6-5 | 12 | - | few | TRBJ2-3
CASTNPETSGAYNEQFF | TGCGCCAGCACCAACCCAGAGACTAGCGGGGCCTACAATGAGCAGTTCTTC | TRBV4-1 | 17 | TRBD2 | - | TRBJ2-1
CASTEAGYGYTF | TGTGCCAGCACCGAGGCGGGGTATGGCTACACCTTC | TRBV13 | 12 | - | - | TRBJ1-2
CATQSGTYEQYF | TGTGCCACCCAGAGCGGTACCTACGAGCAGTACTTC | TRBV10-3 | 12 | - | once | TRBJ2-7
CASSPGTSRRNEQFF | TGTGCCAGCAGCCCCGGGACTAGTCGACGCAATGAGCAGTTCTTC | TRBV7-2 | 15 | TRBD2 | - | TRBJ2-1
CASSRTYEQYF | TGTGCCAGCAGCCGTACCTACGAGCAGTACTTC | TRBV5-8 | 11 | - | - | TRBJ2-7
CASSYGASISYEQYF | TGTGCCAGCAGTTACGGGGCGTCTATCTCCTACGAGCAGTACTTC | TRBV6-5 | 15 | - | - | TRBJ2-7
CASSTRIQGPTLYEQYF | TGTGCCAGCAGCACCCGTATACAGGGGCCCACCCTCTACGAGCAGTACTTC | TRBV5-5 | 17 | TRBD1 | - | TRBJ2-7
CASSLSIGTGGKRETQYF | TGTGCCAGCAGTTTATCGATAGGGACAGGGGGAAAGAGGGAGACCCAGTACTTC | TRBV27 | 18 | TRBD1 | once | TRBJ2-5
CARRKSGGEYMNTEAFF | TGTGCCAGAAGAAAAAGCGGGGGCGAGTACATGAACACTGAAGCTTTCTTT | TRBV2 | 17 | - | - | TRBJ1-1
CASSQGIGGSNEKLFF | TGTGCCAGCAGCCAAGGGATCGGAGGTAGTAATGAAAAACTGTTTTTT | TRBV14 | 16 | - | - | TRBJ1-4
CASGSGHFEDEQYF | TGTGCCAGTGGAAGCGGGCATTTCGAGGACGAGCAGTACTTC | TRBV19 | 14 | - | - | TRBJ2-7
CASSSVVWNTEAFF | TGTGCCAGCAGTTCTGTAGTCTGGAACACTGAAGCTTTCTTT | TRBV27 | 14 | - | - | TRBJ1-1
CASSLGGHHRDNEQFF | TGCGCCAGCAGCTTGGGTGGTCACCACCGAGACAATGAGCAGTTCTTC | TRBV5-1 | 16 | - | - | TRBJ2-1
CAISPGQGEPTNEKLFF | TGTGCCATCAGCCCGGGACAGGGGGAGCCAACTAATGAAAAACTGTTTTTT | TRBV10-3 | 17 | TRBD1 | - | TRBJ1-4
CASSGDRGAEAFF | TGTGCCAGCAGTGGGGACAGGGGTGCTGAAGCTTTCTTT | TRBV2 | 13 | TRBD1 | - | TRBJ1-1
CASSPQGQGKSSGNTIYF | TGTGCCAGCTCACCACAAGGACAGGGTAAAAGCTCTGGAAACACCATATATTTT | TRBV18 | 18 | TRBD1 | - | TRBJ1-3
CASSPGRGVYEQFF | TGTGCCAGCAGCCCGGGCAGGGGCGTCTATGAGCAGTTCTTC | TRBV5-6 | 14 | - | - | TRBJ2-1
CASSFCRTGRSGNTIYF | TGTGCCAGCAGTTTCTGCCGGACAGGTCGGTCTGGAAACACCATATATTTT | TRBV28 | 17 | TRBD1 | - | TRBJ1-3
CASSVRGRGYGYTF | TGTGCCAGCAGCGTAAGAGGACGGGGCTATGGCTACACCTTC | TRBV9 | 14 | - | - | TRBJ1-2
CASSSGPGAASGANVLTF | TGTGCCAGCAGCTCCGGGCCAGGGGCGGCCTCTGGGGCCAACGTCCTGACTTTC | TRBV7-2 | 18 | - | - | TRBJ2-6
CASSLAPAGKNTEAFF | TGTGCCAGCAGCTTAGCCCCAGCGGGCAAAAACACTGAAGCTTTCTTT | TRBV7-2 | 16 | - | - | TRBJ1-1
CASSYEGFYGYTF | TGTGCCAGCAGTTACGAGGGATTCTATGGCTACACCTTC | TRBV6-5 | 13 | - | - | TRBJ1-2
CASSAGAGGQYNEQFF | TGTGCCAGCAGTGCCGGGGCGGGGGGGCAATACAATGAGCAGTTCTTC | TRBV25-1 | 16 | TRBD2 | - | TRBJ2-1
CASRGSQRGTGELFF | TGCGCCAGCCGAGGCTCCCAGCGGGGGACCGGGGAGCTGTTTTTT | TRBV5-1 | 15 | TRBD2 | once | TRBJ2-2
CASSVETSGGNEQFF | TGTGCCAGCAGCGTAGAAACTAGCGGGGGCAATGAGCAGTTCTTC | TRBV9 | 15 | TRBD2 | - | TRBJ2-1
CASSRGRTGYEQYF | TGTGCCAGCTCACGTGGGAGGACAGGCTACGAGCAGTACTTC | TRBV18 | 14 | - | few | TRBJ2-7
CASSQELRSGEQYF | TGTGCCAGCAGCCAAGAGCTCAGGTCTGGGGAGCAGTACTTC | TRBV4-2 | 14 | - | - | TRBJ2-7
CASSPRGPSRTGELFF | TGCGCCAGCAGCCCGCGGGGGCCGAGTCGAACCGGGGAGCTGTTTTTT | TRBV4-3 | 16 | - | - | TRBJ2-2
CASSQTDSDSPLHF | TGCGCCAGCAGCCAAACGGACAGCGATTCACCCCTCCACTTT | TRBV5-1 | 14 | - | - | TRBJ1-6
CASSLFVMGGGAFF | TGTGCCAGCAGCTTATTTGTGATGGGGGGGGGAGCTTTCTTT | TRBV7-4 | 14 | - | - | TRBJ1-1
CASSQEIASSPLHF | TGCGCCAGCAGCCAAGAGATAGCATCTTCACCCCTCCACTTT | TRBV4-3 | 14 | - | - | TRBJ1-6
CASSQGDRVRAEAFF | TGCGCCAGCAGCCAAGGGGACAGGGTTCGCGCTGAAGCTTTCTTT | TRBV4-1 | 15 | TRBD1 | - | TRBJ1-1
CATNSPGVGQETQYF | TGTGCCACGAATTCTCCGGGGGTAGGACAAGAGACCCAGTACTTC | TRBV10-3 | 15 | - | - | TRBJ2-5
CASSLKSRAATNEKLFF | TGTGCCAGCAGCTTGAAGTCCAGGGCCGCAACTAATGAAAAACTGTTTTTT | TRBV5-6 | 17 | - | - | TRBJ1-4
CASSCPPFHRGSDGYTF | TGTGCCAGCAGTTGTCCCCCGTTTCACAGGGGTTCCGATGGCTACACCTTC | TRBV28 | 17 | TRBD1 | - | TRBJ1-2
CASSLDGSSYEQYF | TGTGCCAGCAGCTTGGACGGGAGCTCCTACGAGCAGTACTTC | TRBV5-5 | 14 | - | - | TRBJ2-7
CANRRQGSYEQYF | TGTGCCAACCGGCGACAGGGATCTTACGAGCAGTACTTC | TRBV6-4 | 13 | TRBD1 | - | TRBJ2-7
CASSLIGQGTEAFF | TGTGCCAGCAGCCTCATCGGGCAGGGGACTGAAGCTTTCTTT | TRBV5-6 | 14 | - | - | TRBJ1-1
CASSLWGDRLSTDTQYF | TGTGCCAGCAGCCTGTGGGGTGACAGACTTAGCACAGATACGCAGTATTTT | TRBV14 | 17 | - | - | TRBJ2-3
CASISTETGAEAFF | TGTGCCAGCATCTCGACAGAGACCGGCGCTGAAGCTTTCTTT | TRBV6-1 | 14 | - | - | TRBJ1-1
CASSIDLADSMNTEAFF | TGTGCCAGTAGTATAGATCTAGCGGACTCCATGAACACTGAAGCTTTCTTT | TRBV19 | 17 | - | - | TRBJ1-1
CASYPGGGGAYNEQFF | TGCGCCAGCTACCCTGGGGGCGGGGGGGCCTACAATGAGCAGTTCTTC | TRBV5-1 | 16 | TRBD2 | once | TRBJ2-1
CASRSEVILYF | TGTGCCAGCAGGTCCGAGGTAATTTTGTACTTC | TRBV2 | 11 | - | - | TRBJ2-7
CASSEEEGAEAFF | TGTGCCAGCAGTGAAGAGGAGGGAGCTGAAGCTTTCTTT | TRBV25-1 | 13 | - | few | TRBJ1-1
CASSLAFSSTNEKLFF | TGCGCCAGCAGCTTGGCGTTCAGTTCAACTAATGAAAAACTGTTTTTT | TRBV5-1 | 16 | - | - | TRBJ1-4
CASRGLNNSGNTIYF | TGTGCCAGCCGTGGCCTGAATAACTCTGGAAACACCATATATTTT | TRBV6-5 | 15 | - | once | TRBJ1-3
CASSQTTGTYSNQPQHF | TGTGCCAGCAGCCAAACGACAGGGACTTATAGCAATCAGCCCCAGCATTTT | TRBV7-4 | 17 | TRBD1 | - | TRBJ1-5
CASSLVPNRGVAGNTIYF | TGCGCCAGCAGCTTGGTGCCCAACCGGGGGGTAGCTGGAAACACCATATATTTT | TRBV5-1 | 18 | - | - | TRBJ1-3
CASSFRGAFTGELFF | TGTGCCAGCAGTTTCCGGGGGGCCTTCACCGGGGAGCTGTTTTTT | TRBV7-2 | 15 | - | - | TRBJ2-2
CASRLPPDEAGELFF | TGTGCCAGCAGGCTACCCCCCGATGAGGCCGGGGAGCTGTTTTTT | TRBV7-9 | 15 | - | - | TRBJ2-2
CASRIGHKRGGYTF | TGTGCCAGCAGAATCGGACATAAGCGAGGTGGCTACACCTTC | TRBV6-5 | 14 | - | - | TRBJ1-2
CASSPPQGQNTEAFF | TGTGCCAGCTCACCACCGCAGGGCCAGAACACTGAAGCTTTCTTT | TRBV18 | 15 | - | - | TRBJ1-1
CASSNNRDTYSNYGYTF | TGCGCCAGCAGCAATAACCGGGACACCTATTCTAACTATGGCTACACCTTC | TRBV4-3 | 17 | - | - | TRBJ1-2
CASSWRSGNTIYF | TGTGCCAGCAGCTGGAGGAGTGGAAACACCATATATTTT | TRBV5-6 | 13 | - | once | TRBJ1-3
CASSLLHRDRDIPLHF | TGTGCCAGTAGCCTCCTTCACCGGGACAGGGATATCCCCCTCCACTTT | TRBV19 | 16 | TRBD1 | - | TRBJ1-6
CASSQDSRAGQPQHF | TGCGCCAGCAGCCAAGATAGCAGGGCAGGTCAGCCCCAGCATTTT | TRBV4-3 | 15 | - | - | TRBJ1-5
CASSEGQGKGSYNSPLHF | TGTGCCAGCAGTGAGGGACAGGGGAAAGGCTCCTATAATTCACCCCTCCACTTT | TRBV2 | 18 | TRBD1 | - | TRBJ1-6
CASSWDGLAGGPQETQYF | TGTGCCAGCAGCTGGGACGGACTAGCGGGGGGACCCCAAGAGACCCAGTACTTC | TRBV5-8 | 18 | TRBD2 | - | TRBJ2-5
CATSSAQGAILPIAEAFF | TGTGCCACCAGCAGCGCGCAGGGGGCGATCCTACCGATCGCTGAAGCTTTCTTT | TRBV15 | 18 | TRBD1 | once | TRBJ1-1